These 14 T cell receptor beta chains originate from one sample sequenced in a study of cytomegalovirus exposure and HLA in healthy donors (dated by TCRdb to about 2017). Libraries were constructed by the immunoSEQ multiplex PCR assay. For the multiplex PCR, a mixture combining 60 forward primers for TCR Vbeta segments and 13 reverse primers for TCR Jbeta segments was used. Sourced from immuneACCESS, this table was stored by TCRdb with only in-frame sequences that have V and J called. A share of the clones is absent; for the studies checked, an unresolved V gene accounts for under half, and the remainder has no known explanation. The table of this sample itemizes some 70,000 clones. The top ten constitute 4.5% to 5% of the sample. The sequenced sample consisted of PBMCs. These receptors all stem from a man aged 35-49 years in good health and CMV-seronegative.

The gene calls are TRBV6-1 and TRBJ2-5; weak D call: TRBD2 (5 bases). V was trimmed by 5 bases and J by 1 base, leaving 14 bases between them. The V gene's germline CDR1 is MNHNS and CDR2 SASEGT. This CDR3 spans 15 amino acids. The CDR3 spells CASSTQDSVQETQYF. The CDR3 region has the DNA TGTGCCAGCAGTACCCAGGACTCTGTCCAAGAGACCCAGTACTTC.

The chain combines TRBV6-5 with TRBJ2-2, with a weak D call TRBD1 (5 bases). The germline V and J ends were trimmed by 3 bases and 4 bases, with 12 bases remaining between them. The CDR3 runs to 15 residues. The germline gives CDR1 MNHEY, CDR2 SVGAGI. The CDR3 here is CASSYGARSTGELFF. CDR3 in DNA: TGTGCCAGCAGTTATGGGGCTAGGAGCACCGGGGAGCTGTTTTTT.

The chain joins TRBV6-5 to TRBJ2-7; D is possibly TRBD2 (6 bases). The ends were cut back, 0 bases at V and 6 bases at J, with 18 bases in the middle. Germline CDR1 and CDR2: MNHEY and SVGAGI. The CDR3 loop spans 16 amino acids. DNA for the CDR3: TGTGCCAGCAGTTACTCGATTCTAACGCCGGGGGTCGAGCAGTACTTC. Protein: CASSYSILTPGVEQYF.

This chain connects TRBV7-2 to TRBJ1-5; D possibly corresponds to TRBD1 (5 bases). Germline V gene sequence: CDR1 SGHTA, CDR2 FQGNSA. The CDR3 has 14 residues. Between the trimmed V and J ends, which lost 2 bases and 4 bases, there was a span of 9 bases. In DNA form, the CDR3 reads TGTGCCAGCAGCTTATTAGGGGTAAATCAGCCCCAGCATTTT. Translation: CASSLLGVNQPQHF. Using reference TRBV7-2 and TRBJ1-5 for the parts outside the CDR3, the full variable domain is GAGVSQSPSNKVTEKGKDVELRCDPISGHTALYWYRQSLGQGLEFLIYFQGNSAPDKSGLPSDRFSAERTGGSVSTLTIQRTQQEDSAVYLCASSLLGVNQPQHFGDGTRLSIL.

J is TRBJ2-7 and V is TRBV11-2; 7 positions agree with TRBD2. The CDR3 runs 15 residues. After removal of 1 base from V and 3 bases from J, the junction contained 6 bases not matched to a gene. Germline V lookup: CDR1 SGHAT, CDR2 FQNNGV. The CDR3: CASSLGGGGYYEQYF. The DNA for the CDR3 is TGTGCCAGCAGCTTAGGGGGGGGTGGTTACTACGAGCAGTACTTC. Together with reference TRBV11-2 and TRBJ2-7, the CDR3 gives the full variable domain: EAGVAQSPRYKIIEKRQSVAFWCNPISGHATLYWYQQILGQGPKLLIQFQNNGVVDDSQLPKDRFSAERLKGVDSTLKIQPAKLEDSAVYLCASSLGGGGYYEQYFGPGTRLTVT.

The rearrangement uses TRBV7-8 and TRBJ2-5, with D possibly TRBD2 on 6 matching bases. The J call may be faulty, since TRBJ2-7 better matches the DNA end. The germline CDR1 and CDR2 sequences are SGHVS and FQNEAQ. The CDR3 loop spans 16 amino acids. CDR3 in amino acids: CASSLGGVQITYEQYF. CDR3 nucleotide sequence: TGTGCCAGCAGCTTAGGGGGGGTCCAGATTACCTACGAGCAGTACTTC.

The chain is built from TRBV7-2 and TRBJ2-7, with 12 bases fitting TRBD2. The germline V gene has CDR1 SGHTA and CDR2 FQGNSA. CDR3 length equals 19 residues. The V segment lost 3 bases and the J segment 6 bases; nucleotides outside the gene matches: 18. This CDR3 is CASSFATSGSTGWGGEQYF. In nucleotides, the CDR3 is TGTGCCAGCAGCTTTGCGACTAGCGGGAGTACGGGTTGGGGTGGCGAGCAGTACTTC.

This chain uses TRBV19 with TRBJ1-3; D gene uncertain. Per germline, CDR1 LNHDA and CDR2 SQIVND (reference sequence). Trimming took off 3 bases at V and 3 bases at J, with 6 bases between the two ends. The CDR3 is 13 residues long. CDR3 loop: CASSIQDGNTIYF. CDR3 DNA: TGTGCCAGTAGTATTCAGGATGGAAACACCATATATTTT.

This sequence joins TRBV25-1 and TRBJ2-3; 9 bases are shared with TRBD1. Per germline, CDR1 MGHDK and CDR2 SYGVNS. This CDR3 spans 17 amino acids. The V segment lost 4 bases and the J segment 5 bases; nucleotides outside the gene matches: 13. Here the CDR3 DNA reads TGTGCCAGCAGTGCCCTACACGGGGACAGGGTGCGAGATACGCAGTATTTT. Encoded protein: CASSALHGDRVRDTQYF.

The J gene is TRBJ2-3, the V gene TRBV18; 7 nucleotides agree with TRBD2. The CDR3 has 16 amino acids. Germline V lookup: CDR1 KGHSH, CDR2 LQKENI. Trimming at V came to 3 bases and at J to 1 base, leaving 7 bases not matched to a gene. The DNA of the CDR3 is TGTGCCAGCTCACCCCGGCGAGCGGGACGCACAGATACGCAGTATTTT. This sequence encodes CASSPRRAGRTDTQYF.

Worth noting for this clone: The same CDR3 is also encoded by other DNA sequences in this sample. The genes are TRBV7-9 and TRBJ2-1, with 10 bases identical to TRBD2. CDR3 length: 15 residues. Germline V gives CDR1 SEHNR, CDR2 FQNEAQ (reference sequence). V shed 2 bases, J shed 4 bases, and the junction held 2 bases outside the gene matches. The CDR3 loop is CASSLLAGGYNEQFF. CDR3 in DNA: TGTGCCAGCAGCTTATTAGCGGGGGGATACAATGAGCAGTTCTTC.

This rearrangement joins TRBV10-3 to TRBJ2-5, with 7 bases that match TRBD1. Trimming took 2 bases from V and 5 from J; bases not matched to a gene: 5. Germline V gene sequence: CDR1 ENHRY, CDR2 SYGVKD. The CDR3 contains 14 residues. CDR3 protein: CAISEAGQEETQYF. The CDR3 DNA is TGTGCCATCAGTGAGGCTGGACAGGAGGAGACCCAGTACTTC.

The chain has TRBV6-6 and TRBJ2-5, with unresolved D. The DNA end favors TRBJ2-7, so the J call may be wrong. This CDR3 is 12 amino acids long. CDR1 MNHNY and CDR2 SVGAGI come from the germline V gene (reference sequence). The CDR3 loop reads CASSYSDYEQYF. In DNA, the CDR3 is TGTGCCAGCAGTTACTCCGACTACGAGCAGTACTTC.

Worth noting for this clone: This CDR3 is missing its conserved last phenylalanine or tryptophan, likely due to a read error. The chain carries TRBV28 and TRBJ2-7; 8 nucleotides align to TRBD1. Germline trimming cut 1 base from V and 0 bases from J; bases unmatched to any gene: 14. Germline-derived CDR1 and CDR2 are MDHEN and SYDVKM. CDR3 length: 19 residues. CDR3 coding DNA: TGTGCCAGCAGTTTATCGGTAGATAGCAGGGGGCGCGTCTCCTACGAGCAGTACCTC. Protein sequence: CASSLSVDSRGRVSYEQYL.